A selection of T cell receptor beta chains follows, all from one sample in a study of T-cell reconstitution after alpha-beta-depleted transplantation in children. MiXCR, applied by TCRdb to the PCR reads, yields one record per CDR3 protein. The table shows about 980,000 distinct CDR3 sequences, with around 30% occurring only once. The sequencing used PBMCs, mostly from graft donor cells, collected 360 days after TCRalphabeta/CD19-depleted stem cell transplant. Receptors were obtained from a boy under two years old who had a stem cell transplant for SCID, so the T cells may come from the graft donor. Both conserved end residues are part of each CDR3. The order of the fields is J gene, CDR3 length, V gene, D gene, clone size, CDR3 DNA, CDR3 protein. A D gene is named only where the DNA matches it firmly. Clone size is not always given. Where it is, it says once, few, many or a class for expanded clones.

j_gene: TRBJ2-1
len: 13
v_gene: TRBV7-3
d_gene: NA
abundance: NA
CDR3nt: TGTGCCAGCAGCCCCTTTATAGGTGGTGAGCAGTTCTTC
CDR3aa: CASSPFIGGEQFF

j_gene: TRBJ2-3
len: 15
v_gene: TRBV9
d_gene: NA
abundance: few
CDR3nt: TGTGCCAGCAGCGTAAGAAAGGGGGTCGCAGATACGCAGTATTTT
CDR3aa: CASSVRKGVADTQYF

j_gene: TRBJ2-5
len: 15
v_gene: TRBV6-5
d_gene: NA
abundance: NA
CDR3nt: TGTGCCAGCAGTTCCGGGTGGGTTCGGCCGGGGACCCAGTACTTC
CDR3aa: CASSSGWVRPGTQYF

j_gene: TRBJ1-1
len: 11
v_gene: TRBV25-1
d_gene: NA
abundance: NA
CDR3nt: TGTGCCAGCAGTGGACCTGCTGAAGCTTTCTTT
CDR3aa: CASSGPAEAFF

j_gene: TRBJ2-1
len: 15
v_gene: TRBV12-3/TRBV12-4
d_gene: TRBD2
abundance: NA
CDR3nt: TGTGCCAGCAATATAGCGGGGGGGCCCCCCAATGAGCAGTTCTTC
CDR3aa: CASNIAGGPPNEQFF

j_gene: TRBJ2-2
len: 16
v_gene: TRBV20-1
d_gene: NA
abundance: NA
CDR3nt: TGCAGTGCTAGAGTTGGGATCCGGCCGAACACCGGGGAGCTGTTTTTT
CDR3aa: CSARVGIRPNTGELFF

j_gene: TRBJ2-3
len: 17
v_gene: TRBV5-6
d_gene: NA
abundance: NA
CDR3nt: TGTGCCATCAGCCCCCTCCCCGGCTCTACTAGCACAGATACGCAGTATTTT
CDR3aa: CAISPLPGSTSTDTQYF

j_gene: TRBJ1-5
len: 16
v_gene: TRBV12-3/TRBV12-4
d_gene: NA
abundance: NA
CDR3nt: TGTGCCAGCAGTTGGGACCGGCCTTTGGGCAATCAGCCCCAGCATTTT
CDR3aa: CASSWDRPLGNQPQHF

j_gene: TRBJ2-2
len: 15
v_gene: TRBV6-1
d_gene: NA
abundance: NA
CDR3nt: TGTGCCAGCAGGTCAGGACAGCTAAACACCGGGGAGCTGTTTTTT
CDR3aa: CASRSGQLNTGELFF

j_gene: TRBJ2-3
len: 15
v_gene: TRBV29-1
d_gene: TRBD1
abundance: few
CDR3nt: TGCAGCGTTGAGGAAACAGGGGGCGGTCCAGATACGCAGTATTTT
CDR3aa: CSVEETGGGPDTQYF

j_gene: TRBJ1-3
len: 15
v_gene: TRBV20-1
d_gene: NA
abundance: NA
CDR3nt: TGCAGTGCTAGAAGGGGCCAGATCTCTGGAAACACCATATATTTT
CDR3aa: CSARRGQISGNTIYF

j_gene: TRBJ2-7
len: 14
v_gene: TRBV10-3
d_gene: NA
abundance: few
CDR3nt: TGTGCCATCAGTGAGGACCGGGACGTGTACGAGCAGTACTTC
CDR3aa: CAISEDRDVYEQYF

j_gene: TRBJ1-5
len: 15
v_gene: TRBV5-1
d_gene: NA
abundance: many
CDR3nt: TGTGCCAGCAGTTTAGGCCAGGGCAGCAATCAGCCCCAGCATTTT
CDR3aa: CASSLGQGSNQPQHF

j_gene: TRBJ2-5
len: 15
v_gene: TRBV4-1
d_gene: NA
abundance: NA
CDR3nt: TGCGCCAGCAGCCAAGATCAGGGGTTCAAGGAGACCCAGTACTTC
CDR3aa: CASSQDQGFKETQYF

j_gene: TRBJ2-3
len: 12
v_gene: TRBV4-2
d_gene: NA
abundance: few
CDR3nt: TGTGCCAGCAGCCAAGATCGGAGCCCGTTAGGCTTT
CDR3aa: CASSQDRSPLGF

j_gene: TRBJ2-5
len: 15
v_gene: TRBV20-1
d_gene: TRBD1
abundance: NA
CDR3nt: TGCAGTGCTAGAGGGTCCCGGACAGGCCAAGAGACCCAGTACTTC
CDR3aa: CSARGSRTGQETQYF

j_gene: TRBJ2-3
len: 14
v_gene: TRBV6-1
d_gene: NA
abundance: few
CDR3nt: TGTGCCAGCAAGACGGGGCTTCGCACAGATACGCAGTATTTT
CDR3aa: CASKTGLRTDTQYF

j_gene: TRBJ2-7
len: 12
v_gene: TRBV5-1
d_gene: NA
abundance: many
CDR3nt: TGCGCCAGCAGCTTTTCTGGATCCGAGCAGTACTTC
CDR3aa: CASSFSGSEQYF

j_gene: TRBJ1-1
len: 13
v_gene: TRBV12-3/TRBV12-4
d_gene: TRBD1
abundance: NA
CDR3nt: TGTGCCAGCAGTCGACAGGGTAGTCGGTCAGCTTTCTTT
CDR3aa: CASSRQGSRSAFF

j_gene: TRBJ2-7
len: 14
v_gene: TRBV4-1
d_gene: TRBD1
abundance: few
CDR3nt: TGCGCCAGCAGCTTTTTGACAGGGGCCTACGAGCAGTACTTC
CDR3aa: CASSFLTGAYEQYF

j_gene: TRBJ2-7
len: 12
v_gene: TRBV10-3
d_gene: TRBD1
abundance: few
CDR3nt: TGTGCCATCAGGGGACAGGGCAGCGAGCAGTACTTC
CDR3aa: CAIRGQGSEQYF

j_gene: TRBJ1-1
len: 14
v_gene: TRBV5-1
d_gene: NA
abundance: few
CDR3nt: TGCGCCAGCAGCTTGGTCCCCATAACTACTGAAGCTTTCTTT
CDR3aa: CASSLVPITTEAFF

j_gene: TRBJ2-4
len: 15
v_gene: TRBV7-8
d_gene: NA
abundance: once
CDR3nt: TGTGCCAGCAGCCAGCGAACAGGGGCGGGGTACATTCAGTACTTC
CDR3aa: CASSQRTGAGYIQYF

j_gene: TRBJ2-3
len: 14
v_gene: TRBV20-1
d_gene: NA
abundance: NA
CDR3nt: TGCAGTGCCCCCCCAAGGGGGGGAGCAGATACGCAGTATTTT
CDR3aa: CSAPPRGGADTQYF

j_gene: TRBJ1-1
len: 16
v_gene: TRBV12-3/TRBV12-4
d_gene: NA
abundance: few
CDR3nt: TGTGCCAGCAGTGTCGATAGGGAGGGATTAGACACTGAAGCTTTCTTT
CDR3aa: CASSVDREGLDTEAFF

j_gene: TRBJ2-6
len: 19
v_gene: TRBV5-1
d_gene: NA
abundance: NA
CDR3nt: TGCGCCAGCAGCCTACTGGGGACCCACACCCTCTCTGGGGCCAACGTCCTGACTTTC
CDR3aa: CASSLLGTHTLSGANVLTF

j_gene: TRBJ2-7
len: 13
v_gene: TRBV19
d_gene: NA
abundance: NA
CDR3nt: TGTGCCAGTCACAGGGAGGGAGTCTACGAGCAGTACTTC
CDR3aa: CASHREGVYEQYF

j_gene: TRBJ1-1
len: 14
v_gene: TRBV6-4
d_gene: NA
abundance: many
CDR3nt: TGTGCCAGCAGTGGACCCAGTACCATCACTGAAGCTTTCTTT
CDR3aa: CASSGPSTITEAFF

j_gene: TRBJ1-5
len: 14
v_gene: TRBV12-3/TRBV12-4
d_gene: TRBD1
abundance: NA
CDR3nt: TGTGCCAGCAGGGACAGGGGGCTTAATCAGCCCCAGCATTTT
CDR3aa: CASRDRGLNQPQHF

j_gene: TRBJ2-3
len: 15
v_gene: TRBV7-9
d_gene: NA
abundance: few
CDR3nt: TGTGCCAGCAGCCTCCCGAGTCCTTTTACAGATACGCAGTATTTT
CDR3aa: CASSLPSPFTDTQYF

j_gene: TRBJ2-7
len: 17
v_gene: TRBV20-1
d_gene: NA
abundance: NA
CDR3nt: TGCAGTCTGCCTGTACTCTCCACAGAAACTCATCACTACGAGCAGTACTTC
CDR3aa: CSLPVLSTETHHYEQYF

j_gene: TRBJ2-7
len: 15
v_gene: TRBV5-1
d_gene: TRBD1
abundance: few
CDR3nt: TGCGCCAGCAGCTCCCTTCTGGGACAGGGAAACGAGCAGTACTTC
CDR3aa: CASSSLLGQGNEQYF

j_gene: TRBJ2-7
len: 12
v_gene: TRBV3-1
d_gene: NA
abundance: NA
CDR3nt: TGTGCCAGCAGCCAAGTCGCCCACGAGCAGTACTTC
CDR3aa: CASSQVAHEQYF

j_gene: TRBJ2-7
len: 15
v_gene: TRBV28
d_gene: NA
abundance: many
CDR3nt: TGTGCCAGCACCCGCCGCCTAGGAGGGGGCTACGAGCAGTACTTC
CDR3aa: CASTRRLGGGYEQYF

j_gene: TRBJ2-3
len: 14
v_gene: TRBV4-1
d_gene: NA
abundance: NA
CDR3nt: TGCGCCAGCAGCCAATCCCTTCGCGCAGATACGCAGTATTTT
CDR3aa: CASSQSLRADTQYF

j_gene: TRBJ2-1
len: 13
v_gene: TRBV6-2/TRBV6-3
d_gene: NA
abundance: NA
CDR3nt: TGTGCCAGCAGTTACTCCGTCCCCCCGGAGCAGTTCTTC
CDR3aa: CASSYSVPPEQFF

j_gene: TRBJ2-2
len: 16
v_gene: TRBV5-6
d_gene: TRBD1
abundance: NA
CDR3nt: TGTGCCAGCAGCTACTACAGGGGGCCTATCACCGGGGAGCTGTTTTTT
CDR3aa: CASSYYRGPITGELFF

j_gene: TRBJ2-1
len: 15
v_gene: TRBV28
d_gene: TRBD2
abundance: few
CDR3nt: TGTGCCAGCAGTCCAGAGCGGGGGGGCCTTGATGAGCAGTTCTTC
CDR3aa: CASSPERGGLDEQFF

j_gene: TRBJ1-2
len: 13
v_gene: TRBV7-2
d_gene: NA
abundance: few
CDR3nt: TGTGCCAGCAGCTTAGCGTCCCGGGATGGCTACACCTTC
CDR3aa: CASSLASRDGYTF

j_gene: TRBJ1-5
len: 14
v_gene: TRBV4-2
d_gene: TRBD1
abundance: few
CDR3nt: TGTGCCAGCAGCCCCAGGGGGACCAATCAGCCCCAGCATTTT
CDR3aa: CASSPRGTNQPQHF

j_gene: TRBJ2-2
len: 15
v_gene: TRBV5-5
d_gene: NA
abundance: NA
CDR3nt: TGTGCCAGCAGCCCCGCGGCAGGAGGCACCGGGGAGCTGTTTTTT
CDR3aa: CASSPAAGGTGELFF

j_gene: TRBJ2-1
len: 14
v_gene: TRBV5-1
d_gene: NA
abundance: few
CDR3nt: TGCGCCAGCAGGGAGGTTAGCGGCTACAATGAGCAGTTCTTC
CDR3aa: CASREVSGYNEQFF

j_gene: TRBJ2-1
len: 11
v_gene: TRBV24-1
d_gene: NA
abundance: NA
CDR3nt: TGTGCCACCAGTGATTTAGGGCGGCAGTTCTTC
CDR3aa: CATSDLGRQFF

j_gene: TRBJ2-2
len: 14
v_gene: TRBV14
d_gene: NA
abundance: few
CDR3nt: TGTGCCAGCAGCCAGAGGACGAACACCGGGGAGCTGTTTTTT
CDR3aa: CASSQRTNTGELFF

j_gene: TRBJ2-7
len: 13
v_gene: TRBV12-3/TRBV12-4
d_gene: TRBD1
abundance: NA
CDR3nt: TGTGCCAGCACGATCGACAGGGTTGGCGAGCAGTACTTC
CDR3aa: CASTIDRVGEQYF

j_gene: TRBJ1-2
len: 11
v_gene: TRBV29-1
d_gene: NA
abundance: few
CDR3nt: TGCAGCGCTACAGGGCTGTATGGCTACACCTTC
CDR3aa: CSATGLYGYTF

j_gene: TRBJ2-2
len: 17
v_gene: TRBV12-3/TRBV12-4
d_gene: TRBD2
abundance: few
CDR3nt: TGTGCCAGCAGTTTCCAACTAGCGGGGGGCCGTACCGGGGAGCTGTTTTTT
CDR3aa: CASSFQLAGGRTGELFF

j_gene: TRBJ1-1
len: 14
v_gene: TRBV6-5
d_gene: NA
abundance: NA
CDR3nt: TGTGCCAGCAGTTACGCTCAGGGGTACACTGAAGCTTTCTTT
CDR3aa: CASSYAQGYTEAFF

j_gene: TRBJ2-5
len: 14
v_gene: TRBV20-1
d_gene: NA
abundance: NA
CDR3nt: TGCAGTGTTGATCCAGGGGGAGGGCAAGAGACCCAGTACTTC
CDR3aa: CSVDPGGGQETQYF

j_gene: TRBJ2-7
len: 15
v_gene: TRBV6-1
d_gene: NA
abundance: few
CDR3nt: TGTGCCAGCAGGGGGGCCGTAGCATTCTCCTACGAGCAGTACTTC
CDR3aa: CASRGAVAFSYEQYF

j_gene: TRBJ2-3
len: 14
v_gene: TRBV4-1
d_gene: NA
abundance: few
CDR3nt: TGCGCCAGCTCACGACTCGACCTCACAGATACGCAGTATTTT
CDR3aa: CASSRLDLTDTQYF

j_gene: TRBJ1-2
len: 17
v_gene: TRBV29-1
d_gene: NA
abundance: few
CDR3nt: TGCAGCGTTGAAACTGGTCCCAGGGACAAGTCCAACTATGGCTACACCTTC
CDR3aa: CSVETGPRDKSNYGYTF

j_gene: TRBJ2-4
len: 14
v_gene: TRBV20-1
d_gene: NA
abundance: NA
CDR3nt: TGCAGTGCTGGCCAGGACAGTATATTAGACATTCAGTACTTC
CDR3aa: CSAGQDSILDIQYF

j_gene: TRBJ2-7
len: 11
v_gene: TRBV20-1
d_gene: NA
abundance: NA
CDR3nt: TGCAGTGTAGTAGTCGGCGTTTGGCAGTACTTC
CDR3aa: CSVVVGVWQYF

j_gene: TRBJ2-1
len: 19
v_gene: TRBV12-3/TRBV12-4
d_gene: TRBD2
abundance: NA
CDR3nt: TGTGCCAGCAGTTTAACCCCGTGGCGGGGGGGCCCGAAATACAATGAGCAGTTCTTC
CDR3aa: CASSLTPWRGGPKYNEQFF

j_gene: TRBJ2-1
len: 18
v_gene: TRBV9
d_gene: TRBD1
abundance: NA
CDR3nt: TGTGCCAGCAGCGATGATCTGAAGGGGGCGAGCTCCTACAATGAGCAGTTCTTC
CDR3aa: CASSDDLKGASSYNEQFF

j_gene: TRBJ2-4
len: 13
v_gene: TRBV20-1
d_gene: TRBD1
abundance: many
CDR3nt: TGCAGTGCGCCGGACAGGGGAGGAAACATTCAGTACTTC
CDR3aa: CSAPDRGGNIQYF

j_gene: TRBJ2-3
len: 15
v_gene: TRBV2
d_gene: NA
abundance: NA
CDR3nt: TGTGCCAGCAGTGAAATGGAACAGGACACAGATACGCAGTATTTT
CDR3aa: CASSEMEQDTDTQYF

j_gene: TRBJ2-1
len: 11
v_gene: TRBV29-1
d_gene: NA
abundance: NA
CDR3nt: TGCAGCGTACGTAGCGCGCACGAGCAGTTCTTC
CDR3aa: CSVRSAHEQFF

j_gene: TRBJ2-7
len: 13
v_gene: TRBV18
d_gene: TRBD1
abundance: many
CDR3nt: TGTGCCAGCTCGACAGGGGGAGGCTACGAGCAGTACTTC
CDR3aa: CASSTGGGYEQYF